A single sample gave rise to the 12 T cell receptor beta chains below, sequenced in a study of CD8 T cells in ankylosing spondylitis. MiXCR, run by TCRdb on the 5' RACE reads, gives a single entry per CDR3 protein. The table shows over 110,000 distinct CDR3 sequences, with roughly 8% occurring only once. The material sequenced was synovial fluid, either unsorted or a sorted T cell fraction (not recorded which). These receptors were taken from a male donor with ankylosing spondylitis.

This clonotype was seen many times. The chain links TRBV28 to TRBJ1-2, with D possibly TRBD1 on 5 matching bases. Trimming cost V 11 bases and J 9 bases, with 16 bases left between them. This CDR3 is 11 amino acids long. Germline V gene data show CDR1 as MDHEN and CDR2 as SYDVKM. The DNA of the CDR3 is TGTGCCGCTTACTATGGGGGGAGCTACACCTTC. Its protein is CAAYYGGSYTF.

This clonotype came up a few times. This chain joins TRBV6-1 and TRBJ2-7; maybe TRBD2 (6 bases). The CDR3 consists of 14 residues. V was cut by 8 bases and J by 7 bases, with 21 bases left in between. The germline CDR1 and CDR2 sequences are MNHNS and SASEGT. CDR3 sequence: CASGDLPFPDEQYF. DNA for the CDR3: TGTGCCAGCGGGGACTTACCATTCCCGGATGAGCAGTACTTC.

This clonotype was seen a few times. CDR3 in amino acids: CASSAKGGGSPLHF. The CDR3 DNA sequence: TGTGCCAGCAGTGCGAAGGGCGGTGGTTCACCCCTCCACTTT. The chain joins TRBV6-1 to TRBJ1-6; D uncertain. From germline, CDR1 is MNHNS and CDR2 SASEGT. The CDR3 is made up of 14 amino acids. Trimming shortened V by 4 bases and J by 9 bases, and 13 bases separated the two germline ends.

There are many counts of this clonotype. J is TRBJ2-7 and V is TRBV5-1; D unclear. The CDR3 runs 13 residues. The ends were cut back, 4 bases at V and 2 bases at J, with 10 bases in the middle. Germline V gene data show CDR1 as SGHRS and CDR2 as YFSETQ. CDR3 region: CASSEDGAYEQYF. DNA of the CDR3: TGCGCCAGCAGCGAGGACGGAGCCTACGAGCAGTACTTC.

This clonotype was recorded many times. The chain joins TRBV6-6 to TRBJ2-2, with a tentative D call TRBD1 (5 bases). The V end lost 6 bases, the J end lost 2 bases, and 7 bases lay between the germline ends. CDR3 length equals 13 residues. Germline V gene sequence: CDR1 MNHNY, CDR2 SVGAGI (reference sequence). CDR3 sequence: CASRDSNTGELFF. CDR3 sequence (DNA): TGTGCCAGCAGAGACAGTAACACCGGGGAGCTGTTTTTT.

This clonotype was seen repeatedly, ten times or more. V usage is TRBV18 and J usage is TRBJ1-5, with TRBD1 identical over 11 bases. Germline values: CDR1 KGHSH, CDR2 LQKENI. CDR3 length: 21 amino acids. The V gene end was trimmed by 6 bases and the J gene end by 2 bases; junction bases not matched to a gene: 21. Here the CDR3 reads CASSNTYSGTGGKLGNQPQHF. CDR3 coding DNA: TGTGCCAGCTCGAATACCTACTCCGGGACAGGGGGGAAGCTAGGCAATCAGCCCCAGCATTTT.

This clonotype was detected a few times. The chain is built from TRBV20-1 and TRBJ1-6; D perhaps matches TRBD1 (5 bases). Per germline, CDR1 DFQATT and CDR2 SNEGSKA (reference sequence). V was shortened by 6 bases and J by 8 bases, with 14 bases between the two germline ends. The CDR3 consists of 13 residues. The CDR3 loop is CSAWGRDYSPLHF. CDR3 nucleotide sequence: TGCAGTGCCTGGGGCCGGGATTATTCACCCCTCCACTTT.

This clonotype was detected only a few times. CDR3 loop: CASSTSGGKYNEQFF. In DNA form, the CDR3 reads TGCGCCAGCAGCACTAGCGGGGGGAAGTACAATGAGCAGTTCTTC. The V gene is TRBV5-1, the J gene TRBJ2-1, with 12 positions matching TRBD2. Trimming at V came to 4 bases and at J to 4 bases, leaving 3 bases not matched to a gene. The CDR3 has 15 amino acids. Germline assignment: CDR1 SGHRS and CDR2 YFSETQ. Supplemented by reference TRBV5-1 and TRBJ2-1, the full variable domain reads KAGVTQTPRYLIKTRGQQVTLSCSPISGHRSVSWYQQTPGQGLQFLFEYFSETQRNKGNFPGRFSGRQFSNSRSEMNVSTLELGDSALYLCASSTSGGKYNEQFFGPGTRLTVL.

This clonotype occurred many times. The V call is TRBV28, the J call TRBJ1-1; TRBD1 is a possible D gene (5 bases). The CDR3 contains 14 residues. The V end was cut by 7 bases, the J end by 0 bases, with 12 bases between. Germline lookup yields CDR1 MDHEN and CDR2 SYDVKM. This CDR3 is CASNRGVMNTEAFF. CDR3 nucleotides: TGTGCCAGCAACCGGGGGGTTATGAACACTGAAGCTTTCTTT.

The rearrangement uses TRBV6-5 and TRBJ1-2, with TRBD1 matching over 10 bases. The V segment lost 4 bases and the J segment 4 bases; nucleotides outside the gene matches: 6. The CDR3 extends over 15 amino acids. CDR1 is MNHEY and CDR2 is SVGAGI in the germline V gene. The CDR3 loop is CASSFVTGGLYGYTF. CDR3 in DNA: TGTGCCAGCAGTTTCGTGACAGGGGGCCTCTATGGCTACACCTTC.

The chain uses TRBV20-1 and TRBJ1-2; TRBD1 agrees at 12 bases. This CDR3 region has 18 residues. CDR1 is DFQATT, CDR2 SNEGSKA, per germline (reference sequence). V was pared by 4 bases and J by 1 base, with 13 bases of the junction left unmatched. CDR3 region: CSAKGAGTGGYLNYGYTF. CDR3 coding DNA: TGCAGTGCTAAGGGTGCGGGGACAGGGGGCTACCTTAACTATGGCTACACCTTC.

The J gene is TRBJ1-2, the V gene TRBV28; 8 bases map to TRBD1. Losses at the gene ends were 5 bases for V and 5 bases for J; bases not matched to a gene: 10. Germline lookup yields CDR1 MDHEN and CDR2 SYDVKM. This CDR3 region has 15 residues. CDR3 loop: CASSAPDRARYGYTF. The CDR3 region has the DNA TGTGCCAGCAGTGCCCCGGACAGGGCCAGATATGGCTACACCTTC.